This T cell receptor beta chain was observed in a study of circulating CD8 cells and anti-PD-1 response in melanoma. Sorting of live CD3+CD8+TCRalphabeta+ cells by PD-1 and/or TIGIT gave four subsets. This clonotype is labeled large. Its antigen is currently unknown. The QIAseq Immune Repertoire TCR panel built the libraries from approximately 15 ng of total RNA. TCRdb fed the reads into MiXCR, producing one record per CDR3 protein. The repertoire has 580 or so distinct CDR3 sequences, 7.6% of them found once; the top ten carry 7.5% to 10%. Between the trimmed V and J ends, which lost 0 bases and 3 bases, there was a span of 5 bases. The CDR3 spans 13 residues. Germline V gene lookup returns CDR1 SGDLS and CDR2 YYNGEE. Findings of the study overall: Peptide assays on expanded sorted subsets replaced tumor-based reactivity testing. The cohort mixed treatment-naive and previously treated patients.

V is TRBV9 and J is TRBJ2-3, with D hard to call. This material consisted of CD8+ T cells from PBMCs, taken at baseline or after one month of anti-PD-1 therapy (not recorded which). The sequence came from a human donor with melanoma. Here the CDR3 reads CASSVGETDTQYF. The DNA for the CDR3 is TGTGCCAGCAGCGTAGGTGAGACAGATACGCAGTATTTT.